Each of the 24 T cell receptor beta chains below was sequenced from the same sample in a study of blood T cell repertoires in COVID-19 (TCRdb year 2020). The library was made by the immunoSEQ multiplex PCR assay. TCRdb mirrors the immuneACCESS table, restricted to in-frame sequences. Some clones are absent from its copies; in checked studies, under half trace to an unresolved V gene, and the reason for the others is unknown. This sample lists fewer than 350,000 clones; around nine tenths were detected once. The top ten clones comprise roughly a tenth of the sample. Sequenced: PBMCs or T cells enriched from blood (not recorded which). The origin of the receptors is a woman aged 40 to 50 who had recovered from COVID-19.

This clone was counted a single time. The chain carries TRBV24-1 and TRBJ2-6, with D hard to call. Trimming took off 3 bases at V and 0 bases at J, with 8 bases between the two ends. CDR3 length equals 16 residues. Germline loops: CDR1 KGHDR, CDR2 SFDVKD. The CDR3 bases are TGTGCCACCAGTGATCTCTCCAGCTCTGGGGCCAACGTCCTGACTTTC. This encodes CATSDLSSSGANVLTF.

The V call is TRBV9, the J call TRBJ1-1, with a tentative D call TRBD1 (5 bases). There are 17 residues in the CDR3. Germline V gives CDR1 SGDLS, CDR2 YYNGEE. V lost 1 base and J 5 bases, leaving 21 bases between the germline ends. This CDR3 reads CASSVLPGEGGGTEAFF. For the CDR3, the DNA is TGTGCCAGCAGCGTATTGCCGGGGGAGGGCGGAGGGACTGAAGCTTTCTTT.

This clone was found once. This sequence joins TRBV28 and TRBJ2-2; weak D call: TRBD1 (7 bases). Germline lookup yields CDR1 MDHEN and CDR2 SYDVKM. Trimming cost V 3 bases and J 7 bases, with 21 bases left between them. CDR3 length: 17 amino acids. This CDR3 is CASSFGGGASVVGELFF. CDR3 DNA sequence: TGTGCCAGCAGTTTTGGAGGGGGCGCTTCAGTAGTCGGGGAGCTGTTTTTT.

Only one count was recorded for this clone. This chain uses TRBV28 with TRBJ2-1; the D gene is possibly TRBD1 (5 bases). Germline CDR1 reads MDHEN; CDR2 reads SYDVKM. This CDR3 is 13 amino acids long. Trimming stripped 3 bases from V and 4 bases from J, with 7 bases between. The CDR3 DNA reads as TGTGCCAGCAGTTTGGGGCCTTACAATGAGCAGTTCTTC. Protein product: CASSLGPYNEQFF.

The V gene is TRBV5-6, the J gene TRBJ2-5; the D is unclear. The CDR3 is 13 residues long. The germline V gene encodes CDR1 SGHDT and CDR2 YYEEEE. Trimming left V 1 base short and J 2 bases short, with 6 bases between. CDR3 sequence: CASSLLLQETQYF. The CDR3 DNA follows: TGTGCCAGCAGCTTGCTGTTACAAGAGACCCAGTACTTC.

The V call is TRBV7-3, the J call TRBJ1-1; no definite D call. Trimming took 5 bases from V and 1 from J, leaving 8 bases between them. From germline, CDR1 is SGHTA and CDR2 FQGTGA. The CDR3 loop spans 13 amino acids. CDR3 region: CASSVEWNTEAFF. The CDR3 region has the DNA TGTGCCAGCAGCGTAGAATGGAACACTGAAGCTTTCTTT.

V gene TRBV18 combines with J gene TRBJ1-5, with D maybe TRBD1 (6 bases). Trimming pared 2 bases from V and 4 bases from J, leaving 9 bases between. CDR3 size: 14 residues. Germline CDR1 KGHSH, CDR2 LQKENI. CDR3 DNA sequence: TGTGCCAGCTCACCAATAACAGGGAATCAGCCCCAGCATTTT. It translates to CASSPITGNQPQHF.

The chain combines TRBV5-4 with TRBJ2-1, with 9 bases lining up with TRBD1. Germline CDR1 reads SGHNT; CDR2 reads YYREEE (reference sequence). The CDR3 sequence is 15 residues long. The J segment lost 6 bases and the V segment lost 4 bases, leaving 8 bases of the junction unmatched. The CDR3 reads CASSTVTGGFNEQFF. Written as DNA, the CDR3 is TGTGCCAGCAGCACGGTGACAGGGGGTTTCAATGAGCAGTTCTTC.

The chain is built from TRBV2 and TRBJ2-2; D is unresolved. CDR1 SNHLY and CDR2 FYNNEI come from the germline V gene. The CDR3 covers 16 residues. Deletions cut 4 bases from V and 0 bases from J, with 12 bases between. The CDR3 DNA sequence: TGTGCCAGCAGTGTGTCGGTAAACGCGAACACCGGGGAGCTGTTTTTT. Translation: CASSVSVNANTGELFF.

Here the CDR3 DNA reads TGTGCCAGCATAGGGACAGGGCGTATGGGGGCTGAAGCTTTCTTT. It codes for CASIGTGRMGAEAFF. The rearrangement links TRBV11-2 to TRBJ1-1; 9 nucleotides agree with TRBD1. The CDR3 sequence is 15 residues long. The germline gives CDR1 SGHAT, CDR2 FQNNGV. V lost 7 bases to trimming and J lost 6 bases; unmatched junction nucleotides: 12. Full variable domain (rest looked up from reference TRBV11-2 and TRBJ1-1): EAGVAQSPRYKIIEKRQSVAFWCNPISGHATLYWYQQILGQGPKLLIQFQNNGVVDDSQLPKDRFSAERLKGVDSTLKIQPAKLEDSAVYLCASIGTGRMGAEAFFGQGTRLTVV.

The CDR3 DNA reads TGCGCCAGCAGCCAAGTACAGACAACTAATGAAAAACTGTTTTTT. This encodes CASSQVQTTNEKLFF. The chain joins TRBV4-3 to TRBJ1-4; D not resolved. CDR3 length: 15 amino acids. Germline V gives CDR1 LGHNA, CDR2 YSLEER. V lost 1 base and J 0 bases, leaving 6 bases between the germline ends.

The chain links TRBV10-2 to TRBJ1-1; TRBD1 matches at 7 bases. CDR3 size: 15 residues. CDR1 is WSHSY and CDR2 is SAAADI in the germline V gene. Unmatched junction bases numbered 5, after V lost 0 bases and J lost 4 bases. The CDR3 DNA reads TGCGCCAGCAGTGAGTCTACGGCAGGGGGCACTGAAGCTTTCTTT. Its protein is CASSESTAGGTEAFF.

This chain links TRBV4-3 with TRBJ2-1; D is unclear. The V and J ends lost 0 bases and 3 bases respectively, with 15 bases between them. The CDR3 consists of 17 residues. Germline values: CDR1 LGHNA, CDR2 YSLEER. CDR3 protein: CASSQDLRSYRYNEQFF. The CDR3, as DNA: TGCGCCAGCAGCCAAGATTTGAGGAGCTACCGCTACAATGAGCAGTTCTTC.

CDR3 DNA: TGCGCCAGCACTGAGGCAGCGAACACTGAAGCTTTCTTT. Residues: CASTEAANTEAFF. The chain employs TRBV5-1 and TRBJ1-1; D is undetermined. V shed 6 bases and J shed 1 base, with 10 bases lying between them. Germline V gene sequence: CDR1 SGHRS, CDR2 YFSETQ. CDR3 length: 13 amino acids.

J is TRBJ1-5 and V is TRBV5-6; 7 nucleotides agree with TRBD1. V trimming: 4 bases; J trimming: 4 bases; junction bases outside the gene matches: 5. This CDR3 spans 14 amino acids. Germline-derived CDR1 and CDR2 are SGHDT and YYEEEE. CDR3 residues: CASSLGQPNQPQHF. CDR3 nucleotides: TGTGCCAGCAGCCTGGGACAGCCAAATCAGCCCCAGCATTTT.

The chain combines TRBV18 with TRBJ2-1, with 15 bases matching TRBD2. This CDR3 has 18 amino acids. Germline assignment: CDR1 KGHSH and CDR2 LQKENI. V lost 1 base to trimming and J lost 5 bases; unmatched junction nucleotides: 6. The CDR3 nucleotides read TGTGCCAGCTCACCACTGCGGACTAGCGGGAGGGCTGACAATGAGCAGTTCTTC. Translation: CASSPLRTSGRADNEQFF.

On this clone itself: Other nucleotide sequences from this sample produce the same CDR3. The CDR3 DNA sequence: TGTGCCAGCAGTGAGCAGGGCGGGAACACTGAAGCTTTCTTT. Amino acid sequence: CASSEQGGNTEAFF. This chain joins TRBV6-1 and TRBJ1-1, with D maybe TRBD1 (5 bases). Germline V gene data show CDR1 as MNHNS and CDR2 as SASEGT. The CDR3 contains 14 residues. Trimming pared 3 bases from V and 1 base from J, leaving 9 bases between.

The chain carries TRBV18 and TRBJ1-5; D is unresolved. The CDR3 is 13 residues long. Germline V gene sequence: CDR1 KGHSH, CDR2 LQKENI. V gave up 4 bases and J gave up 8 bases, with 12 bases separating them. For the CDR3, the DNA is TGTGCCAGCTCACGGGCCCAGAAGGAGCCCCAGCATTTT. Translated: CASSRAQKEPQHF.

This sequence joins TRBV15 and TRBJ2-1, with D unclear. From germline, CDR1 is LNHNV and CDR2 YYDKDF (reference sequence). CDR3 size: 14 residues. Trimming removed 0 bases at V and 5 bases at J, with 8 bases between. As DNA, the CDR3 is TGTGCCACCAGCAGAGATCGGCGGAACAATGAGCAGTTCTTC. Translation: CATSRDRRNNEQFF.

This sequence joins TRBV5-1 and TRBJ2-3, with 11 nucleotides matching TRBD1. CDR3 length equals 16 residues. V lost 4 bases and J lost 1; bases outside the gene matches: 5. CDR1 is SGHRS, CDR2 YFSETQ, per germline. This chain's CDR3 is CASSAGTGGRTDTQYF. The CDR3 nucleotides read TGCGCCAGCAGCGCCGGGACAGGGGGTCGCACAGATACGCAGTATTTT.

V usage is TRBV7-9 and J usage is TRBJ2-1; 7 positions agree with TRBD2. The junction had 13 bases not matched to a gene; V was cut back by 4 bases and J by 4 bases. CDR1 is SEHNR, CDR2 FQNEAQ, per germline (reference sequence). This CDR3 region has 17 residues. CDR3 region: CASSSGRAGAGYNEQFF. In DNA form, the CDR3 reads TGTGCCAGCAGCTCAGGCCGGGCGGGAGCCGGGTACAATGAGCAGTTCTTC.

This chain uses TRBV11-3 with TRBJ2-7; D remains unclear. Germline loops: CDR1 SGHNT, CDR2 YENEEA. V shed 5 bases and J shed 2 bases, with 13 bases lying between them. This CDR3 region has 14 residues. The CDR3 nucleotides are TGTGCCAGCAGCCCCCCCTCGACAACCTACGAGCAGTACTTC. Its translation: CASSPPSTTYEQYF.

The genes are TRBV28 and TRBJ2-4; D is unresolved. The length of the CDR3 is 15 residues. Germline-derived CDR1 and CDR2 are MDHEN and SYDVKM. Trimming cost V 5 bases and J 0 bases, with 11 bases left between them. In DNA form, the CDR3 reads TGTGCCAGCAGTCCCCCAGGCGTAGCCAAAAACATTCAGTACTTC. It translates to CASSPPGVAKNIQYF.

This clone has a single count. The CDR3 DNA reads TGTTTCCCCCCCTACCTAAAGACCGGGACAGGGGTTGTTGAGCAGTTCTTC. Amino acid sequence: CFPPYLKTGTGVVEQFF. J is TRBJ2-1 and V is TRBV19, with TRBD1 matching over 10 bases. This CDR3 is 17 amino acids long. CDR1 is LNHDA and CDR2 is SQIVND in the germline V gene (reference sequence). The full variable domain, in which reference TRBV19 and TRBJ2-1 provide the parts outside the CDR3, is DGGITQSPKYLFRKEGQNVTLSCEQNLNHDAMYWYRQDPGQGLRLIYYSQIVNDFQKGDIAEGYSVSREKKESFPLTVTSAQKNPTAFYLCFPPYLKTGTGVVEQFFGPGTRLTVL.